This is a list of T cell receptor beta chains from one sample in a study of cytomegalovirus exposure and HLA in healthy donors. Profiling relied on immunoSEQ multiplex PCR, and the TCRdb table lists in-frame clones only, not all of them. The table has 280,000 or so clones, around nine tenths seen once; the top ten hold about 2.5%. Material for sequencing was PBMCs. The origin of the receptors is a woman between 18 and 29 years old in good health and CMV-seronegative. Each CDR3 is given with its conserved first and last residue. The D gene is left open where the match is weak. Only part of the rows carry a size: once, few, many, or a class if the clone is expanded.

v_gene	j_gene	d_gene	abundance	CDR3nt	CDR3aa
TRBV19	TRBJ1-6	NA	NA	TGTGCCAGTATAAAGGGGCAGGGACTAACTTCACCCCTCCACTTT	CASIKGQGLTSPLHF
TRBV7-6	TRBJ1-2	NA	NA	TGTGCCAGCAGCTTGGGTGGGGCCCGGTGGAACTATGGCTACACCTTC	CASSLGGARWNYGYTF
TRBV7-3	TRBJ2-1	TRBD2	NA	TGTGCCAGCAGCTTAAGCGGGGGGGCGACATACAATGAGCAGTTCTTC	CASSLSGGATYNEQFF
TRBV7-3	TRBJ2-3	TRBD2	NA	TGTGCCAGCAGCTTACGACTAGCTGTCGATACGCAGTATTTT	CASSLRLAVDTQYF
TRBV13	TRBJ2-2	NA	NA	TGTGCCAGCAGCTTAATATCCGGGGAGCTGTTTTTT	CASSLISGELFF
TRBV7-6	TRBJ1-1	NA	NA	TGTGCCAGCAGCCCAGATGTCACTGAAGCTTTCTTT	CASSPDVTEAFF
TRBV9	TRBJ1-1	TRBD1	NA	TGTGCCAGCAGCGTAATAACAGGGGGGAACACTGAAGCTTTCTTT	CASSVITGGNTEAFF
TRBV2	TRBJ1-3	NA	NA	TGTGCCAGCAAGGAGGGGCATGGAAACACCATATATTTT	CASKEGHGNTIYF
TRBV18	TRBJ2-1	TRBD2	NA	TGTGCCAGCTCACTCGGACTAGCGGGGGAGAATGAGCAGTTCTTC	CASSLGLAGENEQFF
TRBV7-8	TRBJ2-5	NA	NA	TGTGCCAGCACCCAGGGTGAGGAGACCCAGTACTTC	CASTQGEETQYF
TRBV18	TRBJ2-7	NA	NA	TGTGCCAGCTCCCAGCCGATTACAGCCGAGGAGCAGTACTTC	CASSQPITAEEQYF
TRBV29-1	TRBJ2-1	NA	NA	TGCAGCGCATTAACGTACAGGGAATTCCTGAGGAATGAGCAGTTCTTC	CSALTYREFLRNEQFF
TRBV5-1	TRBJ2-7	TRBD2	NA	TGCGCCAGCAGCTTGACTAGCGGGGGGGCATCCTACGAGCAGTACTTC	CASSLTSGGASYEQYF
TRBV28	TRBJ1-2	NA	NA	TGTGCCAGCCGGACAGCGCGAGGCTACACCTTC	CASRTARGYTF
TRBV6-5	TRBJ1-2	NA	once	TGTGCCAGCAGTACCCAGGAGGGTCCCCTTGGCTACACCTTC	CASSTQEGPLGYTF
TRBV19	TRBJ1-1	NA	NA	TGTGCCAGCGAGATTCTTTCTCCCCAAGTCACTGAAGCTTTCTTT	CASEILSPQVTEAFF
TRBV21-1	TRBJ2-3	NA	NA	TGTGCCAGCAGCAATGGTAGCGGGGGGACCACAGATACGCAGTATTTT	CASSNGSGGTTDTQYF
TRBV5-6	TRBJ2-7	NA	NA	TGTGCCAGCAGCGAGGACGGGGGGCGATACGAGCAGTACTTC	CASSEDGGRYEQYF
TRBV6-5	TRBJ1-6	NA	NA	TGTGCCAGCAGTTACTATAATTCCCCCCTCCACTTT	CASSYYNSPLHF
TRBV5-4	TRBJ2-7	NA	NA	TGTGCCAGCAGCTCGAGCAGGTGGGCCTACGAGCAGTACTTC	CASSSSRWAYEQYF
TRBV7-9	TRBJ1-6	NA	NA	TGTGCCAGCAGCTCGTCAGGGATGAGCTCCTATAATTCACCCCTCCACTTT	CASSSSGMSSYNSPLHF
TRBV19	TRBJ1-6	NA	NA	TGTGCCAGTAGTATAGCCGATTCACCCCTCCACTTT	CASSIADSPLHF
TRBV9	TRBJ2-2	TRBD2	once	TGTGCCAGCAGCGCGTTAGCGGGGGCCACCGGGGAGCTGTTTTTT	CASSALAGATGELFF
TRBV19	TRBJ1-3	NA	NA	TGTGCCAGTAGTATTATAGAGAACGGAAACACCATATATTTT	CASSIIENGNTIYF
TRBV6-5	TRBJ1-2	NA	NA	TGTGCCAGCAGTTCCCCCTACAGGGACTATGGCTACACCTTC	CASSSPYRDYGYTF
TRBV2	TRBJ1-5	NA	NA	TGTGCCAGCAGTGAAATTGTTTCCAGGAGCAATCAGCCCCAGCATTTT	CASSEIVSRSNQPQHF
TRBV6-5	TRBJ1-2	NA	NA	TGTGCCAGCAGTCGGGACTTCTATGGCTACACCTTC	CASSRDFYGYTF
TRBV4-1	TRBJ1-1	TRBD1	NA	TGCGCCAGCAGCTCAGACAGGGAGATGAGTGAAGCTTTCTTT	CASSSDREMSEAFF
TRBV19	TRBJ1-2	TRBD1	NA	TGTGCCAGTAGTATGGAAGGGACAGGGGAATCTGGCTACACCTTC	CASSMEGTGESGYTF
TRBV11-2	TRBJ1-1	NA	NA	TGTGCCAGCAGCTTAGGTCAGGCGTACACTGAAGCTTTCTTT	CASSLGQAYTEAFF
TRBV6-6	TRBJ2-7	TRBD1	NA	TGTGCCAGCAGTTCCGGGACAGGGGTAACCTACGAGCAGTACTTC	CASSSGTGVTYEQYF
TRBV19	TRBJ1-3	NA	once	TGTGCCAGTGGGCCTGGAAACACCATATATTTT	CASGPGNTIYF
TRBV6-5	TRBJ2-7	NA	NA	TGTGCCAGCAGTTACTCGGTTCAGGGACTCGGCGAGCAGTACTTC	CASSYSVQGLGEQYF
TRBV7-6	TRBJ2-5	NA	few	TGTGCCAGCAGCTACTCCCGAGAGACCCAGTACTTC	CASSYSRETQYF
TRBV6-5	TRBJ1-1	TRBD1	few	TGTGCCAGCAGTTATGCGACAGGGAGCTCCGGGGCTTTCTTT	CASSYATGSSGAFF
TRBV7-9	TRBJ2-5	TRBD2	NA	TGTGCCAGCAGCTGGCTAGCGGGGGGCGAAGAGACCCAGTACTTC	CASSWLAGGEETQYF
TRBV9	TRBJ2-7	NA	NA	TGTGCCAGCAGCCAAGACGGAGGGGTAAGCGAGCAGTACTTC	CASSQDGGVSEQYF
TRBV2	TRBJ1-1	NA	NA	TGTGCCAGCATCCCCACGGGGGGAGGGAACACTGAAGCTTTCTTT	CASIPTGGGNTEAFF
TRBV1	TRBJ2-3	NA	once	TGCACCAGCAGCCAAGGACTAGCGGGGGGCCATCAGAAGGTAGATACGCAGTATTTT	CTSSQGLAGGHQKVDTQYF
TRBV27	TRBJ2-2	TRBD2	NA	TGTGCCAGCAGTTTGACTAGCGGGGGGGCCTCTGTCACCGGGGAGCTGTTTTTT	CASSLTSGGASVTGELFF
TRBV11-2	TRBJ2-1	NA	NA	TGTGCCGGCGGAGTGAGCTCCTACAATGAGCAGTTCTTC	CAGGVSSYNEQFF
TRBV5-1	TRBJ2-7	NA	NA	TGCGCCAGCAGCTGGGACGGGGGTTATTCCTACGAGCAGTACTTC	CASSWDGGYSYEQYF
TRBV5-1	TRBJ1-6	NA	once	TGCGCCAGCAGGGAGGGGACTTCCTATAATTCCCCCCTCCACTTT	CASREGTSYNSPLHF
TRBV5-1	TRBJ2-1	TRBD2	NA	TGCGCCAGCAGCCGACTAGCGGGGGGACTCCAAAAAAATGAGCAGTTCTTC	CASSRLAGGLQKNEQFF
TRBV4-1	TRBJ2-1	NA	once	TGCGCCAGCAGTCCTGTAACAGACTACAATGAGCAGTTCTTC	CASSPVTDYNEQFF
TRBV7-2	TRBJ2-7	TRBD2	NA	TGTGCCAGCAGCTTAGTGGGGACTAGCGGGGCACGGGAGCAGTACTTC	CASSLVGTSGAREQYF
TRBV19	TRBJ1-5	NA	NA	TGTGCCAGTAGAGAGGGCGAATATAGCAATCAGCCCCAGCATTTT	CASREGEYSNQPQHF
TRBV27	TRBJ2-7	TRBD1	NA	TGTGCCAGCGGGGGGGGACAGGGTGGTTTCTACGAGCAGTACTTC	CASGGGQGGFYEQYF
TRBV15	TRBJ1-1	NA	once	TGTGCCACCAGCAGTTACCTAGGAGGGTGGACTGAAGCTTTCTTT	CATSSYLGGWTEAFF
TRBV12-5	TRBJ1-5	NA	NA	TGTGCTAGTGCATCAGGGGCCCTAGGGAATCAGCCCCAGCATTTT	CASASGALGNQPQHF
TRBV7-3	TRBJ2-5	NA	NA	TGTGCCAGCAGCCGATCGGTATCAGAGACCCAGTACTTC	CASSRSVSETQYF
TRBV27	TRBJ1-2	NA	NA	TGTGCCAGCAGTTTAAATACGGGGTCTGGCTACACCTTC	CASSLNTGSGYTF
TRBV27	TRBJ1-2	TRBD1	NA	TGTGCCAGCACCGGGACAGGATGGGGCTACACCTTC	CASTGTGWGYTF
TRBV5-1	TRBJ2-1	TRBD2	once	TGCGCCAGCAGCCAGACTAGCGGCCAACCCTGGGGCAATGAGCAGTTCTTC	CASSQTSGQPWGNEQFF